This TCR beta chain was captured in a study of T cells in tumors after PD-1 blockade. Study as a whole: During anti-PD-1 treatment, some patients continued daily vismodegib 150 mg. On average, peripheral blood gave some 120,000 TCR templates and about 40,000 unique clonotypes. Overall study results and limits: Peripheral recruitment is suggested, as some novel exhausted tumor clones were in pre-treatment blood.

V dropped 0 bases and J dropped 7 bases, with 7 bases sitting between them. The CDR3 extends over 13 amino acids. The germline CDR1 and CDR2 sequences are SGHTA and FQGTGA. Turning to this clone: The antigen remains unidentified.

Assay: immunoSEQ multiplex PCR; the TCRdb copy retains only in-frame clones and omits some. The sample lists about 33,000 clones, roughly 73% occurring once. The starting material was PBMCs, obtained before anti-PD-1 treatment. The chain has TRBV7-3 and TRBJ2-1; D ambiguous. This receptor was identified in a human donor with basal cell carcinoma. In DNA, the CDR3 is TGTGCCAGCAGCTTAACCAGTCTTAATGAGCAGTTCTTC. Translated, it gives CASSLTSLNEQFF.